A selection of T cell receptor beta chains follows, all from one sample in a study of blood T cell repertoires in COVID-19. The data were produced by immunoSEQ multiplex PCR, yet TCRdb's version contains in-frame clones alone and is incomplete. The repertoire holds 55,000 to 65,000 clones, with roughly 80% as singletons. Material: peripheral blood. These receptors came from a human donor in a cohort sampled during active COVID-19. The CDR3 runs from the conserved cysteine through the conserved F or W. Fields, in order: CDR3 protein, J gene, V gene.

CASSPRGNQPQHF TRBJ1-5 TRBV19
CASRELVPEAFF TRBJ1-1 TRBV6-5
CASSLGPSGQETQYF TRBJ2-5 TRBV5-1
CAWSGTSEGELFF TRBJ1-4 TRBV30
CASSLSDLAADTQYF TRBJ2-3 TRBV4-1
CASSSLQGGNTGELFF TRBJ2-2 TRBV5-4
CASSRVNSGNTIYF TRBJ1-3 TRBV2
CASSEPGQGRQPQHF TRBJ1-5 TRBV10-2
CASSLARGGNNQPQHF TRBJ1-5 TRBV7-9
CASSQAALAGGGVAQYF TRBJ2-3 TRBV4-1
CASSYPLAGGPSITDTQYF TRBJ2-3 TRBV11-2
CASSWSRAEQFF TRBJ2-1 TRBV12-3/TRBV12-4
CASSPRLAGGYNEQFF TRBJ2-1 TRBV6-2/TRBV6-3
CARTGGVRYEQYF TRBJ2-7 TRBV10-1
CASSQQGSLQPQHF TRBJ1-5 TRBV19
CSASSSGGYEQYF TRBJ2-7 TRBV20-1